The 8 T cell receptor beta chains in this list originate from one sample, sequenced in a study of blood T cell repertoires in COVID-19. This table comes from immunoSEQ multiplex PCR, and its TCRdb copy is limited to in-frame clones, with some not included. The data hold around 39,000 clones, with about 87% observed a single time. The specimen sequenced was peripheral blood. These receptors all stem from a human donor in a cohort sampled during active COVID-19.

V gene TRBV10-2 combines with J gene TRBJ1-2; D remains unclear. Trimming pared 4 bases from V and 2 bases from J, leaving 8 bases between. The CDR3 is 13 residues long. The germline gives CDR1 WSHSY, CDR2 SAAADI. In DNA form, the CDR3 reads TGCGCCAGCAGTGCGGCGGCGAACTATGGCTACACCTTC. Amino acids: CASSAAANYGYTF.

The chain employs TRBV27 and TRBJ2-1, with a tentative D call TRBD2 (5 bases). The CDR3 totals 16 residues. Germline V gene lookup returns CDR1 MNHEY and CDR2 SMNVEV (reference sequence). V gave up 1 base and J gave up 6 bases, with 16 bases separating them. The CDR3 nucleotides read TGTGCCAGCAGTTTATATGGGATAGCGCGATCCAATGAGCAGTTCTTC. It encodes CASSLYGIARSNEQFF.

V is TRBV9 and J is TRBJ2-7; 7 bases are a match to TRBD1. Germline V gives CDR1 SGDLS, CDR2 YYNGEE. The CDR3 extends over 15 amino acids. The J segment lost 1 base and the V segment lost 4 bases, leaving 8 bases of the junction unmatched. DNA for the CDR3: TGTGCCAGCAGCCCCATCGGGACAGCTTCCTACGAGCAGTACTTC. This codes for CASSPIGTASYEQYF.

This clone was detected only a few times. The chain links TRBV13 to TRBJ1-2; a weak D match, TRBD1 (5 bases). CDR3 length equals 14 residues. The V end was cut by 7 bases, the J end by 2 bases, with 14 bases between. Germline V gene sequence: CDR1 PRHDT, CDR2 FYEKMQ (reference sequence). In DNA, the CDR3 is TGTGCCAGCATCCAAAGGGGCAGGAACTATGGCTACACCTTC. Its translation: CASIQRGRNYGYTF.

The V gene is TRBV5-1, the J gene TRBJ2-7, with 7 bases matching TRBD2. Germline CDR1 is SGHRS and CDR2 is YFSETQ. The V and J ends lost 0 bases and 2 bases, in that order; junction bases with no gene match: 5. This CDR3 region has 15 residues. The CDR3 loop reads CASSLERGPTYEQYF. In nucleotides, the CDR3 is TGCGCCAGCAGCTTGGAGCGGGGACCAACCTACGAGCAGTACTTC.

CDR3: CASSSAGGNYGYTF. As DNA, the CDR3 is TGTGCCAGCAGTTCGGCAGGGGGTAACTATGGCTACACCTTC. The chain has TRBV27 and TRBJ1-2; 7 nucleotides line up with TRBD1. Germline lookup yields CDR1 MNHEY and CDR2 SMNVEV (reference sequence). The CDR3 spans 14 residues. After removal of 4 bases from V and 1 base from J, the junction contained 3 bases not matched to a gene.

This sequence joins TRBV21-1 and TRBJ2-1; no DNA check was done on the table's D call, TRBD1. TRBV21-1 counts as a pseudogene. This CDR3 comprises 17 residues. CDR3 sequence (DNA): TGTGCCAGCAGCTTACAAGCGGGACAGGGATGGATGGATGAGCAGTTCTTC. Protein product: CASSLQAGQGWMDEQFF.

The chain uses TRBV4-1 and TRBJ1-5; D is ambiguous. With 4 bases removed from V and 0 bases from J, the gap between germline ends came to 16 bases. Per germline, CDR1 MGHRA and CDR2 YSYEKL. The CDR3 spans 17 residues. CDR3 sequence reads: CASSPNPSLGSNQPQHF. The CDR3 DNA reads TGCGCCAGCAGCCCTAATCCTTCTCTAGGTAGCAATCAGCCCCAGCATTTT.